This section outlines one T cell receptor (beta chain) sequence together with its context. In the original analysis: Estimates of nucleated cell counts were drawn from the amplification of reference gene primers. The data were produced by immunoSEQ multiplex PCR, yet TCRdb's version contains in-frame clones alone and is incomplete. V and J calls and clone size are copied from that table; D and trimming were computed from the DNA. Here the sample spans roughly 250,000 clones, roughly 80% being singletons. This specimen belongs to a study of blood T cell repertoires in COVID-19. Study at large: The samples span acute and convalescent COVID-19 from the United States, Italy and Spain. In each case, the material was cDNA or gDNA derived from T cells, B-cell-depleted T cells, or PBMCs.

The sequenced material came from peripheral blood. This sequence was found in a woman aged 60-75 years with active or convalescent COVID-19.

The CDR3 region is CASSYRQSNTEAFF. The CDR3 bases are TGTGCCAGCAGTTACAGACAGAGTAACACTGAAGCTTTCTTT. The J gene is TRBJ1-1, the V gene TRBV6-5; a weak D match, TRBD1 (5 bases). CDR3 length: 14 amino acids. The germline V gene encodes CDR1 MNHEY and CDR2 SVGAGI. V lost 2 bases and J 2 bases, leaving 9 bases between the germline ends.